Shown below are 21 T cell receptor beta chains from a single sample sequenced in a study of CD8 T cells in ankylosing spondylitis. TCRdb called the 5' RACE reads again in MiXCR, with one record for every CDR3 protein. The sample holds about 200,000 distinct CDR3 sequences; around 13% are singletons and the top ten take about 17%. Sequencing was done on a sample of blood, either unsorted or a sorted T cell fraction (not recorded which). The source of these receptors is a male donor with ankylosing spondylitis or in good health (not recorded which).

This clonotype was found many times. This sequence joins TRBV5-1 and TRBJ1-1; possible D gene TRBD1, 5 bases. V was pared by 5 bases and J by 5 bases, with 13 bases between. This CDR3 is built from 13 residues. Per germline, CDR1 SGHRS and CDR2 YFSETQ. The DNA for the CDR3 is TGCGCCAGCAGTAAGGGGTTGGGGACTGAAGCTTTCTTT. Translated, it gives CASSKGLGTEAFF.

This clonotype showed up just a few times. The chain employs TRBV29-1 and TRBJ1-3; unclear D gene. The germline V gene encodes CDR1 SQVTM and CDR2 ANQGSEA. V shed 7 bases and J shed 0 bases, with 13 bases lying between them. This CDR3 has 14 amino acids. CDR3 amino acids: CSAAGGPSGNTIYF. In DNA, the CDR3 is TGCAGCGCTGCAGGAGGGCCCTCTGGAAACACCATATATTTT.

This sequence joins TRBV6-1 and TRBJ2-6; D gene unclear. The V end lost 3 bases, the J end lost 1 base, and 7 bases lay between the germline ends. CDR1 MNHNS and CDR2 SASEGT come from the germline V gene. The CDR3 length is 15 residues. CDR3 amino acids: CASSDGNSGANVLTF. Here the CDR3 DNA reads TGTGCCAGCAGTGACGGAAATTCTGGGGCCAACGTCCTGACTTTC.

This clonotype was recorded at least ten times. The chain combines TRBV24-1 with TRBJ2-3; 7 bases fit TRBD1. This CDR3 region has 14 residues. From germline, CDR1 is KGHDR and CDR2 SFDVKD. V lost 5 bases and J lost 3; bases outside the gene matches: 4. The CDR3 reads CATSASGGTDTQYF. CDR3 bases: TGTGCCACCAGTGCCTCAGGGGGAACAGATACGCAGTATTTT.

The chain combines TRBV14 with TRBJ2-5; D might be TRBD1 (5 bases). Trimming left V 0 bases short and J 1 base short, with 12 bases between. From germline, CDR1 is SGHDN and CDR2 FVKESK. This CDR3 contains 16 residues. In DNA, the CDR3 is TGTGCCAGCAGCCAAGACACCACAGGTACCCAAGAGACCCAGTACTTC. Encoded protein: CASSQDTTGTQETQYF.

The sample holds a few counts of this clonotype. The DNA of the CDR3 is TGCGCCAGCAGCTTGAAGTTTGCGGGAGGGCCTGGCACAGATACGCAGTATTTT. This translates into CASSLKFAGGPGTDTQYF. The J gene is TRBJ2-3, the V gene TRBV5-1, with 9 bases that match TRBD2. The J segment lost 1 base and the V segment lost 1 base, leaving 10 bases of the junction unmatched. CDR3 length: 18 residues. Germline V gives CDR1 SGHRS, CDR2 YFSETQ.

The CDR3 DNA follows: TGCGCCAGCAGCCAAACAGGTTCCAGCTCCTACGAGCAGTACTTC. Protein: CASSQTGSSSYEQYF. The chain is built from TRBV4-1 and TRBJ2-7; tentative D call: TRBD1 (5 bases). V was cut by 2 bases and J by 0 bases, with 11 bases left in between. CDR3 length: 15 amino acids. Germline V gives CDR1 MGHRA, CDR2 YSYEKL.

This clonotype appeared many times. The chain uses TRBV6-5 and TRBJ1-3; the D is unclear. The CDR3 contains 14 residues. The V end lost 4 bases, the J end lost 1 base, and 8 bases lay between the germline ends. Germline V gives CDR1 MNHEY, CDR2 SVGAGI. This chain's CDR3 is CASSFGASGNTIYF. The CDR3 DNA follows: TGTGCCAGCAGTTTTGGAGCGTCTGGAAACACCATATATTTT.

CDR3 coding DNA: TGCAGTGCTAGAGATGGAGGGCGGGACACAGATACGCAGTATTTT. Its protein is CSARDGGRDTDTQYF. J is TRBJ2-3 and V is TRBV20-1; maybe TRBD2 (6 bases). CDR1 DFQATT and CDR2 SNEGSKA come from the germline V gene (reference sequence). The germline V and J ends were trimmed by 0 bases and 2 bases, with 12 bases remaining between them. The CDR3 is made up of 15 amino acids.

This clonotype was observed a handful of times. The V gene is TRBV9, the J gene TRBJ2-7; no clear D gene. Trimming shortened V by 0 bases and J by 3 bases, and 7 bases separated the two germline ends. There are 13 residues in the CDR3. CDR1 and CDR2 from the germline V gene are SGDLS and YYNGEE. For the CDR3, the DNA is TGTGCCAGCAGCGTAGATGTGCACTACGAGCAGTACTTC. It codes for CASSVDVHYEQYF.

This clonotype showed up just a few times. The V gene is TRBV6-2 or TRBV6-3, the J gene TRBJ2-5, with D possibly called TRBD1 or TRBD2 (5 bases each). This CDR3 comprises 12 residues. Germline V gene sequence: CDR1 MNHEY, CDR2 SVGEGT. V lost 6 bases and J lost 4, with 9 bases in between. CDR3 sequence (DNA): TGTGCCAGCAGGGGACGACCAGAGACCCAGTACTTC. Protein: CASRGRPETQYF.

This clonotype came up a few times. The CDR3 nucleotides read TGCGCCAGCAGCTTCACGGGAGTACGAACAGATACGCAGTATTTT. It codes for CASSFTGVRTDTQYF. The J gene is TRBJ2-3, the V gene TRBV5-1, with D perhaps matching TRBD2 (6 bases). Germline V gene data show CDR1 as SGHRS and CDR2 as YFSETQ. The length of the CDR3 is 15 residues. The germline V and J ends were trimmed by 2 bases and 3 bases, with 13 bases remaining between them.

This clonotype appeared many times. The V and J genes are TRBV12-3 or TRBV12-4 and TRBJ1-1, with D uncertain. Trimming left V 4 bases short and J 2 bases short, with 8 bases between. The CDR3 spans 13 residues. CDR3 protein: CASSYIRNTEAFF. CDR3 in DNA: TGTGCCAGCAGTTATATAAGAAACACTGAAGCTTTCTTT.

This clonotype was seen many times. This rearrangement joins TRBV10-3 to TRBJ2-3, with D tentatively TRBD2 (5 bases). The CDR3 extends over 16 amino acids. The germline gives CDR1 ENHRY, CDR2 SYGVKD. V dropped 4 bases and J dropped 5 bases, with 19 bases sitting between them. CDR3 region: CAISALGAAAGDTQYF. The CDR3 DNA sequence: TGTGCCATCAGTGCTCTAGGAGCGGCCGCTGGAGATACGCAGTATTTT.

This clonotype was observed a few times. The chain is built from TRBV11-1 and TRBJ2-1; 9 bases agree with TRBD2. Germline-derived CDR1 and CDR2 are SGHAT and FQDESV (reference sequence). V lost 2 bases and J lost 2; bases outside the gene matches: 10. This CDR3 has 18 amino acids. The CDR3: CASSLKTAGGRAYNEQFF. DNA for the CDR3: TGTGCCAGCAGCTTAAAGACGGCGGGAGGGCGAGCCTACAATGAGCAGTTCTTC.

There are a few counts of this clonotype. The chain is built from TRBV9 and TRBJ2-2; D remains unclear. Germline lookup yields CDR1 SGDLS and CDR2 YYNGEE. Trimming removed 2 bases from V and 4 bases from J, with 6 bases in between. The CDR3 totals 13 residues. As DNA, the CDR3 is TGTGCCAGCAGCGTTAGGTTCACCGGGGAGCTGTTTTTT. Translation: CASSVRFTGELFF.

DNA for the CDR3: TGTGCCAGCAGCCCTCGGGACAGGGGATGGTCACCCCTCCACTTT. It specifies CASSPRDRGWSPLHF. V usage is TRBV7-2 and J usage is TRBJ1-6, with TRBD1 matching 10 bases. The CDR3 spans 15 residues. V lost 5 bases, J lost 10 bases, and 8 bases stayed unmatched. CDR1 SGHTA and CDR2 FQGNSA come from the germline V gene.

This clonotype was found a few times. Here the CDR3 reads CATSREVLAGGPTDTQYF. The CDR3 region has the DNA TGTGCCACCAGCAGAGAGGTTCTAGCGGGAGGGCCCACAGATACGCAGTATTTT. The chain links TRBV15 to TRBJ2-3; TRBD2 matches at 12 bases. Trimming cost V 0 bases and J 2 bases; bases outside gene matches: 6. This CDR3 contains 18 residues. Germline V gene data show CDR1 as LNHNV and CDR2 as YYDKDF (reference sequence).

This clonotype was picked up a small number of times. This chain connects TRBV7-6 to TRBJ1-1; 7 bases are shared with TRBD1. Germline values: CDR1 SGHVS, CDR2 FNYEAQ. The V segment lost 5 bases and the J segment 0 bases; nucleotides outside the gene matches: 6. The CDR3 has 15 amino acids. In nucleotides, the CDR3 is TGTGCCAGCAGCCTTATGAGGGGGCTGAACACTGAAGCTTTCTTT. Its protein product is CASSLMRGLNTEAFF.

V gene TRBV5-1 combines with J gene TRBJ2-1, with 12 bases matching TRBD2. Trimming at V came to 4 bases and at J to 2 bases, leaving 7 bases not matched to a gene. Per germline, CDR1 SGHRS and CDR2 YFSETQ. CDR3 size: 17 residues. CDR3 coding DNA: TGCGCCAGCAGCCCCGGGACTAGCGGGTCCCCCTACAATGAGCAGTTCTTC. This translates into CASSPGTSGSPYNEQFF.

This clonotype was detected many times. The chain uses TRBV29-1 and TRBJ2-5; D is possibly TRBD1 (6 bases). The CDR3 runs to 14 residues. Germline V gene data show CDR1 as SQVTM and CDR2 as ANQGSEA. V was trimmed by 1 base and J by 5 bases, leaving 14 bases between them. The CDR3 loop reads CSVEARGRLETQYF. Here the CDR3 DNA reads TGCAGCGTTGAAGCCAGGGGCAGGTTGGAGACCCAGTACTTC.